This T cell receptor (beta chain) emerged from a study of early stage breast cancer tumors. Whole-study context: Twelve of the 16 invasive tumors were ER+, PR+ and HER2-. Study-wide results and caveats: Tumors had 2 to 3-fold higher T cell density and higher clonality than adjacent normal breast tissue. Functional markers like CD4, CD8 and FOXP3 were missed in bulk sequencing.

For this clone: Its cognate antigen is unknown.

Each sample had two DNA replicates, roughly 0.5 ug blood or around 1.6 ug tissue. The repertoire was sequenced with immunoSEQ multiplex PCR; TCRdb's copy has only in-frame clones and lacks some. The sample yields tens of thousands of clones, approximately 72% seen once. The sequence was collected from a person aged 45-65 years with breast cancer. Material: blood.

The DNA of the CDR3 is TGCAGCGTCGATGCAGGGTCTGGGGCCAACGTCCTGACTTTC. This sequence encodes CSVDAGSGANVLTF. The chain has TRBV29-1 and TRBJ2-6; the D gene is possibly TRBD1 (5 bases). V lost 6 bases, J lost 1 base, and 10 bases lay in between. CDR3 length: 14 residues. The germline V gene has CDR1 SQVTM and CDR2 ANQGSEA.